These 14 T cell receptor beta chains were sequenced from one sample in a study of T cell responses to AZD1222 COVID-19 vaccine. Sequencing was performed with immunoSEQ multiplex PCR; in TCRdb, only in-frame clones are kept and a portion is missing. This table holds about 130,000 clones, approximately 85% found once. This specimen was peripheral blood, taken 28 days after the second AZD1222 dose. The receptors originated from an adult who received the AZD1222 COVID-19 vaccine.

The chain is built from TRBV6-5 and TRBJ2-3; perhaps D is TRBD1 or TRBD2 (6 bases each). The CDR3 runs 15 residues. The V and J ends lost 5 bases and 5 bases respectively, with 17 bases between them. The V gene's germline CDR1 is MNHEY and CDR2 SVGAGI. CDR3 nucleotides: TGTGCCAGCAGTACTATAGCGGAGGGGGGAGATACGCAGTATTTT. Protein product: CASSTIAEGGDTQYF.

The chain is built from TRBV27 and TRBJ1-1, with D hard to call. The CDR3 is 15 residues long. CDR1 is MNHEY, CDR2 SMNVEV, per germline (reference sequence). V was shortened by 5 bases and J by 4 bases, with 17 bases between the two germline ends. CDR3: CASSLRVGMSTEAFF. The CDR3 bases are TGTGCCAGCAGTCTTCGGGTCGGGATGAGCACTGAAGCTTTCTTT.

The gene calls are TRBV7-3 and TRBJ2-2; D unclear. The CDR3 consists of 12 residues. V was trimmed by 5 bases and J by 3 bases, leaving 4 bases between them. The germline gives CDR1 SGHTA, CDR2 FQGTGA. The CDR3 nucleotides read TGTGCCAGCAGCGCCGACACCGGGGAGCTGTTTTTT. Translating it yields CASSADTGELFF.

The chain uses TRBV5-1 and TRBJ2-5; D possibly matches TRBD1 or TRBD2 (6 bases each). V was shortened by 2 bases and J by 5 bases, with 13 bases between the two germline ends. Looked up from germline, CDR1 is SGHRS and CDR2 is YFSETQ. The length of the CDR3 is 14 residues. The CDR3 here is CASSFLGGPETQYF. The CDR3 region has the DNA TGCGCCAGCAGCTTCCTTGGGGGGCCGGAGACCCAGTACTTC.

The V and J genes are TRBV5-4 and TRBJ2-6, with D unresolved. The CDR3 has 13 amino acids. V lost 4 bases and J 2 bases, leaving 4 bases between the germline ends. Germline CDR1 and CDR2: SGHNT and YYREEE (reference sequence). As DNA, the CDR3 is TGTGCCAGCAGCCTTCCTGGGGCCAACGTCCTGACTTTC. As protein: CASSLPGANVLTF.

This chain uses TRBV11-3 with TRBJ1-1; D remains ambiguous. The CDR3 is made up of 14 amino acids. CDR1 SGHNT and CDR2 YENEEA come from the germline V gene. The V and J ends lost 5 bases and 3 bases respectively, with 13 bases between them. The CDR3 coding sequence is TGTGCCAGCAGCCATAGCGACGGCTACACTGAAGCTTTCTTT. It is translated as CASSHSDGYTEAFF.

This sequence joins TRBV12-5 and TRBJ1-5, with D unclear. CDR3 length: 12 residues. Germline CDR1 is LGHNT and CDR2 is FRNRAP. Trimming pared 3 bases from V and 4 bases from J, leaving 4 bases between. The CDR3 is CASGFPNQPQHF. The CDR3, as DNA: TGTGCTAGTGGTTTTCCGAATCAGCCCCAGCATTTT.

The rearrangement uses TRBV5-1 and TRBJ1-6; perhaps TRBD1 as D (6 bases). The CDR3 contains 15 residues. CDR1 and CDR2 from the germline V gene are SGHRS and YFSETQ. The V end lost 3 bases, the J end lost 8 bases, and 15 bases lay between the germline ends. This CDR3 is CASSWEQGSYSPLHF. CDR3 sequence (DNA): TGCGCCAGCAGCTGGGAACAGGGTTCCTATTCACCCCTCCACTTT.

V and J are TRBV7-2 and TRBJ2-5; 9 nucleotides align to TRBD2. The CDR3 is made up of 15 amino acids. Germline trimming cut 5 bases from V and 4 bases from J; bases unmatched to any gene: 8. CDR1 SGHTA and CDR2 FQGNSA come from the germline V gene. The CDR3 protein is CASSPRTSERETQYF. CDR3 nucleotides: TGTGCCAGCAGCCCTCGGACTAGCGAGAGAGAGACCCAGTACTTC.

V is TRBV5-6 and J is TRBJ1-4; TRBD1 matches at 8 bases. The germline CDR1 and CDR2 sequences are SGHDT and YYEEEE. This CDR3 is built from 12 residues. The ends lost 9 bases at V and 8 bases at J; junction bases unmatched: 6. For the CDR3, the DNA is TGTGCCAACTCGGACAGGGACGAAAAACTGTTTTTT. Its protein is CANSDRDEKLFF.

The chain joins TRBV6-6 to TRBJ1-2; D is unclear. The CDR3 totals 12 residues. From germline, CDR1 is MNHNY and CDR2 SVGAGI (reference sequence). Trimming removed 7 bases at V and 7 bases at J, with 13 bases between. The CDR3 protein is CASTQSLGGYTF. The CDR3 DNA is TGTGCCAGCACGCAGTCTTTAGGTGGCTACACCTTC.

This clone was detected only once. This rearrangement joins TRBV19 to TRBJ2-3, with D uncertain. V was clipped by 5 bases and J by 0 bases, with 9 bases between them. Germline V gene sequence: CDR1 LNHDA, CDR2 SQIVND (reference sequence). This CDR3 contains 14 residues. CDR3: CASSRQPSTDTQYF. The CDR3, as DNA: TGTGCCAGTAGTCGGCAGCCTAGCACAGATACGCAGTATTTT.

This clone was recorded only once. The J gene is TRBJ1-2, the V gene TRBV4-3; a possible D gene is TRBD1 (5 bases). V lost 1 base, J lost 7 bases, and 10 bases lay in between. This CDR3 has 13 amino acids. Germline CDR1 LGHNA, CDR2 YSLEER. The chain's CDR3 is CASSQGQFGGYTF. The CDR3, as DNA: TGCGCCAGCAGCCAAGGACAGTTTGGTGGCTACACCTTC.

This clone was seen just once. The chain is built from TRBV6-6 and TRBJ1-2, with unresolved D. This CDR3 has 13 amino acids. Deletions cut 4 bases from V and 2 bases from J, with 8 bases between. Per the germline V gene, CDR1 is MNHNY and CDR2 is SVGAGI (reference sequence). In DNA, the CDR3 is TGTGCCAGCAGTTGGGCGGGGAACTATGGCTACACCTTC. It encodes CASSWAGNYGYTF.